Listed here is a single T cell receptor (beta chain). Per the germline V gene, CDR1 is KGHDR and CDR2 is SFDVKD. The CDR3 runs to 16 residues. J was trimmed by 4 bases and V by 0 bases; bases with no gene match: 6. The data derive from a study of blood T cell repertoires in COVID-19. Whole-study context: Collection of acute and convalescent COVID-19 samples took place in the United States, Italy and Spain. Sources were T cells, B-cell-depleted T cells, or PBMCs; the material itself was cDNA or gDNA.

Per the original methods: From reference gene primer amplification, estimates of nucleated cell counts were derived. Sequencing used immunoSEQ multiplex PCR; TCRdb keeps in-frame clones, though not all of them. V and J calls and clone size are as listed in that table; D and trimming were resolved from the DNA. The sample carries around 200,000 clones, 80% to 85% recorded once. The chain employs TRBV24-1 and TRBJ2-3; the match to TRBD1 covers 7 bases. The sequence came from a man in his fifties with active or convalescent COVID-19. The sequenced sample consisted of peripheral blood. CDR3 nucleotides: TGTGCCACCAGTGATTTGCTAGGGGGCAGCCCAGATACGCAGTATTTT. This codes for CATSDLLGGSPDTQYF.